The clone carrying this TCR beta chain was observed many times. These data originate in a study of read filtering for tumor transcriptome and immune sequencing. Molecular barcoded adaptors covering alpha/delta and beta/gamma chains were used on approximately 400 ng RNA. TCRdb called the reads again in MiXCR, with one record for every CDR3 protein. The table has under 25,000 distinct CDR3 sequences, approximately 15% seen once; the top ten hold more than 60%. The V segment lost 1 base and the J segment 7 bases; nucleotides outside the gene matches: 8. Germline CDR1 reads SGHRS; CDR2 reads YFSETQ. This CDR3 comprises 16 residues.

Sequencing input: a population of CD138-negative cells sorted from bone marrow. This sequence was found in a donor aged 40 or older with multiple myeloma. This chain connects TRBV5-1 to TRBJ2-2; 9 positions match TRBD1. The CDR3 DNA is TGCGCCAGCAGCTTGTTCCGGGACAGGGCTGACGGGGAGCTGTTTTTT. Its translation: CASSLFRDRADGELFF.